A selection of T cell receptor beta chains follows, all from one sample in a study of cytomegalovirus exposure and HLA in healthy donors. The method was immunoSEQ multiplex PCR; TCRdb's version includes in-frame clones alone and lacks a portion of them. The sample includes roughly 150,000 clones, roughly 85% of them seen just once. Input material: PBMCs. These receptors originate from a young man in good health and CMV-seropositive. Both conserved end residues are part of each CDR3. D genes are given only for firm matches. Rows may omit the clone size; those that give it use once, few, many or a size class.

.	TRBV6-5	TRBJ2-1	15	.	TGTGCCAGCACCGCTGATATAACTAGGTTCAATGAGCAGTTCTTC	CASTADITRFNEQFF
TRBD1	TRBV5-1	TRBJ2-5	18	.	TGCGCCAGCAGCTTGGCTACAGGGACAGGGATAATACAAGAGACCCAGTACTTC	CASSLATGTGIIQETQYF
.	TRBV9	TRBJ1-4	17	.	TGTGCCAGCAGCGAGAGGGGGGGTGGGGCAACTAATGAAAAACTGTTTTTT	CASSERGGGATNEKLFF
TRBD2	TRBV11-2	TRBJ2-1	15	.	TGTGCCAGCAGTCCAACTAGCGGCGGGTACAATGAGCAGTTCTTC	CASSPTSGGYNEQFF
.	TRBV19	TRBJ2-3	11	.	TGTGCCAGTAGCCTAGGTGATACGCAGTATTTT	CASSLGDTQYF
TRBD1	TRBV19	TRBJ1-2	15	.	TGTGCCAGTAGTACCCCGACAGGGGGTTGGTATGGCTACACCTTC	CASSTPTGGWYGYTF
TRBD2	TRBV9	TRBJ2-1	17	.	TGTGCCAGCAGCGTAGAGGGTCGAAGCGGGAGGTGGAATGAGCAGTTCTTC	CASSVEGRSGRWNEQFF
.	TRBV6-5	TRBJ1-2	12	.	TGTGCCAGCAGAGCGGTAAACTATGGCTACACCTTC	CASRAVNYGYTF
.	TRBV7-9	TRBJ1-4	15	.	TGTTCCAGCAGCTTACGCCGGGGAGAAGTAGAAAAACTGTTTTTT	CSSSLRRGEVEKLFF
.	TRBV6-6	TRBJ2-5	12	.	TGTGCCAGCAGTTTGAGGAGGGAGACCCAGTACTTC	CASSLRRETQYF
.	TRBV14	TRBJ1-1	17	.	TGTGCCAGCAGCCAAGTAGGGACATACAGATTGAACACTGAAGCTTTCTTT	CASSQVGTYRLNTEAFF
.	TRBV5-5	TRBJ1-5	15	few	TGTGCCAGCAGTCCGCATCCAGGGGACAATCAGCCCCAGCATTTT	CASSPHPGDNQPQHF
.	TRBV27	TRBJ1-4	12	.	TGTGCCAGCAGTTTAAATGGGGCGGAACTGTTTTTT	CASSLNGAELFF
.	TRBV7-8	TRBJ2-7	16	.	TGTGCCAGCAGCTTAGCGGTAGCCTCGGGGTCCTACGAGCAGTACTTC	CASSLAVASGSYEQYF
.	TRBV5-1	TRBJ1-4	15	.	TGCGCCAGCAGCTTGGAAGGGGCAACTAATGAAAAACTGTTTTTT	CASSLEGATNEKLFF
TRBD1	TRBV6-1	TRBJ2-7	15	.	TGTGCCAGCAGTGAATTCGGGACAGATGCCTACGAGCAGTACTTC	CASSEFGTDAYEQYF
TRBD2	TRBV30	TRBJ2-1	17	.	TGTGCCTGGAGTGCCCTACTTAGCGGGAGCTCCTACAATGAGCAGTTCTTC	CAWSALLSGSSYNEQFF
TRBD2	TRBV4-3	TRBJ2-1	16	few	TGCGCCAGCAGCCAAAATACCGCGGGGGTGAACAATGAGCAGTTCTTC	CASSQNTAGVNNEQFF